The clone carrying this TCR beta chain was seen more than once but under ten times. The antigen is undetermined. This sample stems from a study of T cells after yellow fever vaccination. Germline CDR1 and CDR2: MNHNS and SASEGT. There are 14 residues in the CDR3. The junction had 11 bases not matched to a gene; V was cut back by 7 bases and J by 8 bases. Findings of the study overall: Abundant bulk-derived clonotypes could contaminate FACS-sorted repertoires.

TCRdb ran MiXCR on the 5' RACE reads and lists one entry per CDR3 protein. The repertoire holds just under 600,000 distinct CDR3 sequences, with roughly 14% as singletons. This receptor was taken from a man aged 25 to 40 who received the YFV17D yellow fever vaccine. This chain links TRBV6-1 with TRBJ2-1, with 7 bases identical to TRBD2. Here the sequenced sample was PBMCs, taken on the day of the yellow fever booster vaccination. The CDR3 DNA is TGTGCCAGCACAAGCGGGAAGAAGGTTCATGAGCAGTTCTTC. Residues: CASTSGKKVHEQFF.